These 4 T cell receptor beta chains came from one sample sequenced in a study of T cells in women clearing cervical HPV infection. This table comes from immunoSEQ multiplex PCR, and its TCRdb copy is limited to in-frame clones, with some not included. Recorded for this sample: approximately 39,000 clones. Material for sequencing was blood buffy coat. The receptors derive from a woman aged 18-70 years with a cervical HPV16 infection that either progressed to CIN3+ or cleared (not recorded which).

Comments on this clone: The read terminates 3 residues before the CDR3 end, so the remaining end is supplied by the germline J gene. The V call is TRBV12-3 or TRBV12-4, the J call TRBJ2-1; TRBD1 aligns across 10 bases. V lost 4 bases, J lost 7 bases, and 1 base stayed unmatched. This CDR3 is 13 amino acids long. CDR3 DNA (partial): TGTGCCAGCAGTTGGGGACAGGGGAATGAG. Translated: CASSWGQGNE. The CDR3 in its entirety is CASSWGQGNEQFF.

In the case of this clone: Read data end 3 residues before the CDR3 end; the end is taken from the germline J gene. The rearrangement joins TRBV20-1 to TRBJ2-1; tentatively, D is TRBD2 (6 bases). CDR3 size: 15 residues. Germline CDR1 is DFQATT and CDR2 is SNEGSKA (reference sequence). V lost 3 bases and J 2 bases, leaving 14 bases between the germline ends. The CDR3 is CSASGGGLPYNEQFF. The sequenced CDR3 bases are TGCAGTGCTAGTGGTGGGGGGTTGCCCTACAATGAG.

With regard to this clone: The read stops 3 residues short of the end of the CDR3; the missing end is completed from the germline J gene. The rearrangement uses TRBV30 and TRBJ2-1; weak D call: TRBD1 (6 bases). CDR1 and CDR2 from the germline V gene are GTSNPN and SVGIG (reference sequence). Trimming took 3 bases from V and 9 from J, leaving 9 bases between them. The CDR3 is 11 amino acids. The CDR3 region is CAWSSGVEQFF. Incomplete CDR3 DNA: TGTGCCTGGAGCTCAGGGGTTGAG. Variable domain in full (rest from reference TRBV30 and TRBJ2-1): SQTIHQWPATLVQPVGSPLSLECTVEGTSNPNLYWYRQAAGRGLQLLFYSVGIGQISSEVPQNLSASRPQDRQFILSSKKLLLSDSGFYLCAWSSGVEQFFGPGTRLTVL.

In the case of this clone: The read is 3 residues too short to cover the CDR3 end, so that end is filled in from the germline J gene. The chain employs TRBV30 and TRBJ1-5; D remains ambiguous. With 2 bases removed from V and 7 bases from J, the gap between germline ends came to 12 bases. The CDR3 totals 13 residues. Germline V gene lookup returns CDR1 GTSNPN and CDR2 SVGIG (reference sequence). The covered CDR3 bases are TGTGCCTGGAGTAAGTTCATGGGCCAGCCC. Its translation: CAWSKFMGQP. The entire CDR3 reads CAWSKFMGQPQHF. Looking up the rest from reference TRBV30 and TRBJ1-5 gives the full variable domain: SQTIHQWPATLVQPVGSPLSLECTVEGTSNPNLYWYRQAAGRGLQLLFYSVGIGQISSEVPQNLSASRPQDRQFILSSKKLLLSDSGFYLCAWSKFMGQPQHFGDGTRLSIL.